This T cell receptor beta chain is drawn from a study of response to subunit inactivated influenza vaccine. The CDR3 has 14 amino acids. Trimming left V 2 bases short and J 4 bases short, with 7 bases between. Germline V lookup: CDR1 SGHTS, CDR2 YDEGEE. This clonotype was recorded a few times. Antigen specificity is unknown. General observations from the study: After each seasonal influenza vaccination, few new T cells are recruited, the authors suggested.

TCRdb reanalysed the RT-PCR reads using MiXCR and keeps one entry per CDR3 protein. This sample has 800,000 or so distinct CDR3 sequences, with less than 25% found just once. The receptor was derived from a middle-aged man who received an inactivated influenza vaccine. The chain employs TRBV5-8 and TRBJ2-6; no clear D gene. Sequencing was performed on PBMCs from blood, taken roughly 5 days after vaccination. The CDR3 DNA reads TGTGCCAGCAGCTTATCCCCCGGGGCCAACGTCCTGACTTTC. Translation: CASSLSPGANVLTF.